This is a list of T cell receptor beta chains from one sample in a study of lymphopenia after photon versus proton radiotherapy. Here immunoSEQ multiplex PCR was the method, and the copy in TCRdb shows in-frame clones only, minus some. This sample yields approximately 35,000 clones, of which roughly 90% are seen a single time; 6.8% belongs to the top ten. Sample: peripheral blood, taken from a patient treated with photon-based radiotherapy. These receptors originate from a woman aged 45-65 years with pancreatic cancer. Both conserved end residues are part of each CDR3. Fields, in order: V gene, clone size, D gene, J gene, CDR3 DNA, CDR3 protein. A D gene is named only where the DNA matches it firmly. The size of a clone is reported for some rows only, either as once, few or many, or as a class for expanded clones.

V: TRBV7-2; size: .; D: .; J: TRBJ2-7; DNA: TGTGCCAGCAGCTTGAACCCGAGGGGCGAGCAGTACTTC; CDR3: CASSLNPRGEQYF
V: TRBV4-1; size: .; D: TRBD1; J: TRBJ1-1; DNA: TGCGCCAGCAGCCAACCGGACAGGGTAGCTTTCTTT; CDR3: CASSQPDRVAFF
V: TRBV7-9; size: .; D: TRBD2; J: TRBJ2-1; DNA: TGTGCCAGCAGCTTAGTGCTAGCGGGAAATTACAATGAGCAGTTCTTC; CDR3: CASSLVLAGNYNEQFF
V: TRBV28; size: .; D: .; J: TRBJ2-7; DNA: TGTGCCAGCAGTTCCTCGCGCTGGGGGCTAAAGTACGAGCAGTACTTC; CDR3: CASSSSRWGLKYEQYF
V: TRBV5-1; size: once; D: TRBD1; J: TRBJ2-7; DNA: TGCGCCAGCAGCTTGGATGTGACAGGGACCTACGAGCAGTACTTC; CDR3: CASSLDVTGTYEQYF
V: TRBV7-2; size: .; D: TRBD2; J: TRBJ2-7; DNA: TGTGCCAGCAGCTTAGGACTAGCGGGAGCACCCTACGAGCAGTACTTC; CDR3: CASSLGLAGAPYEQYF
V: TRBV19; size: .; D: TRBD1; J: TRBJ1-5; DNA: TGTGCCAGTAGTATCAGCCGGGACAGGGTCCATCAGCCCCAGCATTTT; CDR3: CASSISRDRVHQPQHF
V: TRBV30; size: .; D: TRBD1; J: TRBJ1-5; DNA: TGTGCCTGGAGTATAGACAGGGGAGTCCCTTATAGCAATCAGCCCCAGCATTTT; CDR3: CAWSIDRGVPYSNQPQHF
V: TRBV7-2; size: .; D: TRBD2; J: TRBJ2-7; DNA: TGTGCCAGCAGCTTAGCGCTAGCGGGAGAGGGGGAGCAGTACTTC; CDR3: CASSLALAGEGEQYF
V: TRBV29-1; size: .; D: TRBD2; J: TRBJ2-2; DNA: TGCAGCGTCGATAGCGGACTAGCGGGAGAAACCGGGGAGCTGTTTTTT; CDR3: CSVDSGLAGETGELFF
V: TRBV2; size: .; D: TRBD1; J: TRBJ1-5; DNA: TGTGCCAGCCCCCCCCGGACAGGGGAAAAGTATAGCAATCAGCCCCAGCATTTT; CDR3: CASPPRTGEKYSNQPQHF
V: TRBV28; size: .; D: .; J: TRBJ2-1; DNA: TGTGCCAGCAGTTTAATCGGCACCTACAATGAGCAGTTCTTC; CDR3: CASSLIGTYNEQFF
V: TRBV7-2; size: .; D: TRBD1; J: TRBJ1-4; DNA: TGTGCCAGCAGCCCTAGGACGACAGGGGCACCTCTCCATTTT; CDR3: CASSPRTTGAPLHF
V: TRBV28; size: .; D: .; J: TRBJ1-1; DNA: TGTGCCAGCAGTAGAGTGGTCCTCGGCACTGAAGCTTTCTTT; CDR3: CASSRVVLGTEAFF
V: TRBV29-1; size: .; D: .; J: TRBJ2-1; DNA: TGCAGCGTTTCGTCCAGCGGCATCGCAGGGGGGGGTGAGCAGTTCTTC; CDR3: CSVSSSGIAGGGEQFF
V: TRBV10-1; size: few; D: TRBD2; J: TRBJ2-7; DNA: TGCGCCAGCAGTGAGTCGGGACTAGCGTCCCACGAGCAGTACTTC; CDR3: CASSESGLASHEQYF
V: TRBV7-9; size: .; D: TRBD1; J: TRBJ1-2; DNA: TGTGCCAGCAGCTCAACCGGGACAGAATATGGCTACACCTTC; CDR3: CASSSTGTEYGYTF
V: TRBV5-1; size: .; D: .; J: TRBJ1-4; DNA: TGCGCCAGCAGCGACAATAATGAAAAACTGTTTTTT; CDR3: CASSDNNEKLFF
V: TRBV9; size: .; D: .; J: TRBJ2-7; DNA: TGTGCCAGCAGCGTAGCGCAGGACTACGAGCAGTACTTC; CDR3: CASSVAQDYEQYF
V: TRBV7-3; size: .; D: TRBD1; J: TRBJ1-4; DNA: TGTGCCAGCAGCCCGCATAGGACAGGGGGCCCCATGGGCAATGAAAAACTGTTTTTT; CDR3: CASSPHRTGGPMGNEKLFF
V: TRBV5-5; size: .; D: .; J: TRBJ2-1; DNA: TGTGCCAGCAGCTTGGCGGAACTTGAGCAGTTCTTC; CDR3: CASSLAELEQFF
V: TRBV4-2; size: .; D: .; J: TRBJ2-6; DNA: TGTGCCAGCAGCCAAGATCAGGCACAGTTGGGGGCCAACGTCCTGACTTTC; CDR3: CASSQDQAQLGANVLTF
V: TRBV6-5; size: .; D: TRBD1; J: TRBJ2-3; DNA: TGTGCCGGCGAATCGGGACAGACTAGCACAGATACGCAGTATTTT; CDR3: CAGESGQTSTDTQYF
V: TRBV7-6; size: .; D: TRBD2; J: TRBJ2-5; DNA: TGTGCCAGCAGCTTCTTTAGCGGGAGTGAGACCCAGTACTTC; CDR3: CASSFFSGSETQYF
V: TRBV5-1; size: .; D: .; J: TRBJ2-1; DNA: TGCGCCAGCAGCTGGGCCTTGGAGCTTGAGCAGTTCTTC; CDR3: CASSWALELEQFF
V: TRBV27; size: .; D: .; J: TRBJ2-7; DNA: TGTGCCAGCAGTTCCCGGGCCTCCCTAAACTACGAGCAGTACTTC; CDR3: CASSSRASLNYEQYF
V: TRBV6-5; size: .; D: .; J: TRBJ1-6; DNA: TGTGCCAGTACTCCCAGGGGACATAATTCACCCCTCCACTTT; CDR3: CASTPRGHNSPLHF
V: TRBV7-2; size: once; D: TRBD1; J: TRBJ1-4; DNA: TGTGCCAGCAGCCGAGACAGGGGGCATACTGAAAAACTGTTTTTT; CDR3: CASSRDRGHTEKLFF
V: TRBV19; size: .; D: .; J: TRBJ2-1; DNA: TGTGCCAGTAGGGGACTGAGCTCCTACAATGAGCAGTTCTTC; CDR3: CASRGLSSYNEQFF
V: TRBV29-1; size: .; D: .; J: TRBJ2-1; DNA: TGCAGCGTCATTAGACCGCAACAAGTGATTAATAATGAGCAGTTCTTC; CDR3: CSVIRPQQVINNEQFF
V: TRBV28; size: .; D: .; J: TRBJ2-2; DNA: TGTGCCAGCACCACGGCAGGGGCGAACACCGGGGAGCTGTTTTTT; CDR3: CASTTAGANTGELFF
V: TRBV6-1; size: .; D: .; J: TRBJ2-1; DNA: TGTGCCAGCAGCTTCAGGGGCGAGCAGTTCTTC; CDR3: CASSFRGEQFF
V: TRBV30; size: .; D: .; J: TRBJ2-2; DNA: TGTGCCTGGAGTGTGGGCAGCACCGGGGAGCTGTTTTTT; CDR3: CAWSVGSTGELFF
V: TRBV6-1; size: .; D: TRBD1; J: TRBJ1-5; DNA: TGTGCCAGCACCCCCGGGACAGCCATCAATCAGCCCCAGCATTTT; CDR3: CASTPGTAINQPQHF
V: TRBV18; size: .; D: TRBD1; J: TRBJ2-7; DNA: TGTGCCAGCTCACCACTGGGGGGGACAGGGGTTCACGAGCAGTACTTC; CDR3: CASSPLGGTGVHEQYF
V: TRBV5-4; size: .; D: .; J: TRBJ2-5; DNA: TGTGCCAGCAGCTTGGTTTCGGCAGGTCAAGAGACCCAGTACTTC; CDR3: CASSLVSAGQETQYF
V: TRBV7-2; size: .; D: .; J: TRBJ2-7; DNA: TGTGCCAGCGGGGCCTCCGGCTACGAGCAGTACTTC; CDR3: CASGASGYEQYF
V: TRBV9; size: .; D: TRBD1; J: TRBJ2-1; DNA: TGTGCCAGCAGCGTAGTTGACAGGGGGAGGAACGGTGAGCAGTTCTTC; CDR3: CASSVVDRGRNGEQFF
V: TRBV6-6; size: .; D: .; J: TRBJ2-7; DNA: TGTGCCACGCAGGTTAGGTCGGAAGCCTACGAGCAGTACTTC; CDR3: CATQVRSEAYEQYF
V: TRBV6-5; size: few; D: TRBD1; J: TRBJ2-3; DNA: TGTGCCAGCAGTTACTCATGGACAGGGATCACAGATACGCAGTATTTT; CDR3: CASSYSWTGITDTQYF
V: TRBV21-1; size: .; D: .; J: TRBJ2-1; DNA: TGTGCCAGCAGCTCTTTTCGGGAGAGACAGGGATCCGGAGGCCCGTGGAATGAGCAGTTCTTC; CDR3: CASSSFRERQGSGGPWNEQFF
V: TRBV11-2; size: .; D: .; J: TRBJ2-7; DNA: TGTGCCAGCAGCTTAGCAGGGTCAGAGCAGTACTTC; CDR3: CASSLAGSEQYF
V: TRBV5-6; size: few; D: .; J: TRBJ2-2; DNA: TGTGCCAGCAGCTTGGGTAGCGGGAACACCGGGGAGCTGTTTTTT; CDR3: CASSLGSGNTGELFF